Here is one TCR beta chain with its context. What it recognizes is unknown. The CDR3 is 16 residues long. V dropped 4 bases and J dropped 5 bases, with 20 bases sitting between them. From germline, CDR1 is SGHAT and CDR2 FQNNGV. This specimen comes from a study of OX40 agonist ivuxolimab in advanced cancers. Study overall: The patients received ivuxolimab by intravenous route every 2 weeks at 0.01 to 10 mg/kg. Prior anti-PD-1, anti-PD-L1 or anti-CTLA-4 therapy did not bar entry, and about 40% had some. Partial responses were seen in three patients, one with hepatocellular carcinoma and two with cutaneous melanoma.

TCRdb keeps only in-frame clones here, not all; method: immunoSEQ multiplex PCR. The profile shows approximately 69,000 clones, around 88% of them singletons. Overall study results and limits: On average, CD8+ T cells showed a greater number of expanded clones than CD4+.

The V call is TRBV11-2, the J call TRBJ1-2; maybe TRBD1 (5 bases). The sequence was obtained from an adult with an advanced solid tumor such as melanoma, head and neck, liver or kidney cancer. Specimen: CD4+ or CD8+ T cells sorted from blood, collected in a trial of the OX40 agonist ivuxolimab. The CDR3 loop is CASSSSAAGRGYGYTF. DNA of the CDR3: TGTGCCAGCAGCTCGTCGGCGGCAGGGCGGGGATATGGCTACACCTTC.